Listed below are T cell receptor beta chains from one sample, sequenced in a study of cytomegalovirus exposure and HLA in healthy donors. TCRdb's copy holds only in-frame clones and misses some; the assay was immunoSEQ multiplex PCR. The profile covers around 250,000 clones, with around 91% appearing a single time and around 3.1% taken by the ten largest. Sequenced input: PBMCs. These receptors all stem from a woman in her twenties or thirties in good health and CMV-seronegative. Both conserved end residues are part of each CDR3. Each record gives: J gene, CDR3 length, V gene, clone size, D gene, CDR3 DNA, CDR3 protein. D genes are given only for firm matches. Only part of the rows carry a size: once, few, many, or a class if the clone is expanded.

>TRBJ2-2|14|TRBV9|NA|NA
TGTGCCAGCAGCTCCCCCAAGAACACCGGGGAGCTGTTTTTT
CASSSPKNTGELFF
>TRBJ2-5|13|TRBV28|NA|NA
TGTGCCAGCAGTTTAATCCGACAAGAGACCCAGTACTTC
CASSLIRQETQYF
>TRBJ2-2|17|TRBV28|once|TRBD1
TGTGCCAGCAGCCAGGACAGGTCTACCTGGAACACCGGGGAGCTGTTTTTT
CASSQDRSTWNTGELFF
>TRBJ2-3|15|TRBV5-1|NA|TRBD2
TGCGCCAGCAGCTGGGGACTAGCGGGCACAGATACGCAGTATTTT
CASSWGLAGTDTQYF
>TRBJ2-6|16|TRBV5-6|NA|NA
TGTGCCAGCAGCTCTACAGGGACCTCTGGGGCCAACGTCCTGACTTTC
CASSSTGTSGANVLTF
>TRBJ2-2|15|TRBV9|NA|NA
TGTGCCAGCAGCGTAGCCGGGACCAACACCGGGGAGCTGTTTTTT
CASSVAGTNTGELFF
>TRBJ2-1|13|TRBV27|NA|NA
TGTGCCAGCAGAGGGTCCTCCTACAATGAGCAGTTCTTC
CASRGSSYNEQFF
>TRBJ1-2|13|TRBV21-1|few|NA
TGTGCCAGCAGCAAGCTCTGTCCGTTTGGCTACACCTTC
CASSKLCPFGYTF
>TRBJ2-1|15|TRBV2|NA|TRBD2
TGTGCCAGCAGTGTTTCTGGGACTATACCCAATGAGCAGTTCTTC
CASSVSGTIPNEQFF
>TRBJ2-7|13|TRBV11-2|NA|NA
TGTGCCAGCAGCTTAGAAGGGCTCCGGGAGCAGTACTTC
CASSLEGLREQYF
>TRBJ2-1|12|TRBV6-5|NA|NA
TGTGCCAGCAGTTCCTTAATCGATGAGCAGTTCTTC
CASSSLIDEQFF
>TRBJ1-1|15|TRBV6-5|NA|NA
TGTGCCAGCAGTTACTCGATCTCGGGGAACACTGAAGCTTTCTTT
CASSYSISGNTEAFF
>TRBJ2-5|15|TRBV11-3|once|NA
TGTGCCAGCAGCTTAGGAAGGGTCCGGGGGGAGACCCAGTACTTC
CASSLGRVRGETQYF
>TRBJ1-2|15|TRBV4-2|NA|NA
TGTGCCAGCAGCCCTCGGGGGGCTTCGAACTATGGCTACACCTTC
CASSPRGASNYGYTF
>TRBJ1-1|17|TRBV5-6|NA|NA
TGTGCCAGCAGCTTTTCAAAATTACAGGTGATGAACACTGAAGCTTTCTTT
CASSFSKLQVMNTEAFF